What follows are 4 T cell receptor beta chains derived from one specimen sequenced in a study of shared clonotypes between healthy human individuals. Using immunoSEQ multiplex PCR, the repertoire was profiled, and TCRdb retains in-frame clones only, with some absent. The repertoire holds 2.5 million or so clones, with around nine tenths as singletons. The sample taken for sequencing was naive CD4+ T cells sorted from blood. The sample's subset: CD45RA+ positively selected. The receptors shown here come from a man aged 18-30 years in good health.

Written as DNA, the CDR3 is TGTGCCAGCAGCCTAACCGGGACAGGGTGGTCCTATAATTCACCCCTCCACTTT. Residues: CASSLTGTGWSYNSPLHF. The rearrangement links TRBV7-9 to TRBJ1-6; 9 positions match TRBD1. From germline, CDR1 is SEHNR and CDR2 FQNEAQ (reference sequence). The length of the CDR3 is 18 residues. After removal of 5 bases from V and 1 base from J, the junction contained 9 bases not matched to a gene.

As concerns this clone: The same CDR3 arises from other DNA sequences in this sample as well. This rearrangement joins TRBV5-1 to TRBJ2-2; 9 positions match TRBD1. V shed 4 bases and J 5 bases; nucleotides not matched to a gene: 6. The CDR3 length is 15 residues. The germline gives CDR1 SGHRS, CDR2 YFSETQ. The CDR3 sequence: CASSPGQGRTGELFF. CDR3 nucleotides: TGCGCCAGCAGCCCGGGACAGGGAAGGACCGGGGAGCTGTTTTTT.

The chain has TRBV6-5 and TRBJ2-7, with D maybe TRBD2 (6 bases). The CDR3 is made up of 16 amino acids. Germline assignment: CDR1 MNHEY and CDR2 SVGAGI. Trimming pared 0 bases from V and 0 bases from J, leaving 12 bases between. Written as DNA, the CDR3 is TGTGCCAGCAGTTACTCGACCGCGGGACTCTCCTACGAGCAGTACTTC. Translation: CASSYSTAGLSYEQYF.

The chain joins TRBV29-1 to TRBJ2-4, with a weak D call TRBD1 (6 bases). The CDR3 sequence is 13 residues long. Between the trimmed V and J ends, which lost 1 base and 3 bases, there was a span of 7 bases. CDR1 is SQVTM, CDR2 ANQGSEA, per germline. CDR3 in amino acids: CSVEGGGKNIQYF. The CDR3 coding sequence is TGCAGCGTTGAAGGAGGGGGCAAAAACATTCAGTACTTC. The entire variable domain, with the rest obtained from reference TRBV29-1 and TRBJ2-4, is as follows: SAVISQKPSRDICQRGTSLTIQCQVDSQVTMMFWYRQQPGQSLTLIATANQGSEATYESGFVIDKFPISRPNLTFSTLTVSNMSPEDSSIYLCSVEGGGKNIQYFGAGTRLSVL.